The 15 T cell receptor beta chains in this list originate from one sample, sequenced in a study of shared clonotypes between healthy human individuals. Method: immunoSEQ multiplex PCR; TCRdb's copy keeps in-frame clones and lacks some. Of 2 million to 2.5 million clones in the sample, 80% to 95% were seen once. Source material: naive CD4+ T cells from PBMCs. Subset: CD45RA+ positively selected. These receptors all come from a man aged 18 to 30 in good health. Some clones in this sample may be carry-over from other donors' samples.

The chain combines TRBV7-8 with TRBJ2-7; D ambiguous. Germline V CDR1 and CDR2: SGHVS, FQNEAQ. V lost 3 bases to trimming and J lost 4 bases, with 10 bases between them. CDR3 size: 13 residues. CDR3 sequence reads: CASSFGRIYEQYF. The CDR3, as DNA: TGTGCCAGCAGCTTCGGACGGATATACGAGCAGTACTTC.

About this clone: This may stem from a read error, because a much larger clone lies one nucleotide away. This chain uses TRBV11-3 with TRBJ2-7; no clear D gene. Germline loops: CDR1 SGHNT, CDR2 YENEEA. Trimming left V 4 bases short and J 0 bases short, with 1 base between. The CDR3 extends over 11 amino acids. Here the CDR3 reads CASSSSYEQYF. In DNA, the CDR3 is TGTGCCAGCAGCTCCTCCTACGAGCAGTACTTC.

This chain connects TRBV5-4 to TRBJ2-1; TRBD2 matches at 8 bases. The length of the CDR3 is 16 residues. V gave up 2 bases and J gave up 8 bases; unmatched junction bases: 12. The germline CDR1 and CDR2 sequences are SGHNT and YYREEE (reference sequence). The CDR3, as DNA: TGTGCCAGCAGCTTCGTAGCAGCGGGAGCTGGCGATGAGCAGTTCTTC. Amino acid sequence: CASSFVAAGAGDEQFF.

CDR3 nucleotide sequence: TGTGCCAGCAGCCAACGGGACGGAGGCCGGCAGACCCAGTACTTC. Translated: CASSQRDGGRQTQYF. The J gene is TRBJ2-5, the V gene TRBV2; D could derive from TRBD1 or TRBD2 (5 bases each). There are 15 residues in the CDR3. Germline-derived CDR1 and CDR2 are SNHLY and FYNNEI. V was pared by 6 bases and J by 6 bases, with 20 bases between.

The rearrangement uses TRBV2 and TRBJ1-2; D is undetermined. Looked up from germline, CDR1 is SNHLY and CDR2 is FYNNEI. Trimming took 0 bases from V and 4 from J, leaving 18 bases between them. The CDR3 is 17 residues long. The CDR3 DNA follows: TGTGCCAGCAGTGAAGCGCTTATCGGGGTGGGCAGCTATGGCTACACCTTC. Translation gives CASSEALIGVGSYGYTF.

About this clone itself: The identical CDR3 is also encoded by other nucleotide sequences in the sample. The chain uses TRBV5-1 and TRBJ2-7, with a weak D call TRBD1 (6 bases). This CDR3 region has 14 residues. Germline V gene data show CDR1 as SGHRS and CDR2 as YFSETQ. With 4 bases removed from V and 2 bases from J, the gap between germline ends came to 13 bases. As DNA, the CDR3 is TGCGCCAGCAGCATACCGACAGGAGCCTACGAGCAGTACTTC. Translation gives CASSIPTGAYEQYF.

This chain links TRBV7-2 with TRBJ2-7, with D perhaps matching TRBD2 (5 bases). V was cut by 5 bases and J by 3 bases, with 14 bases left in between. Looked up from germline, CDR1 is SGHTA and CDR2 is FQGNSA. There are 14 residues in the CDR3. CDR3 sequence: CASSVRTGYYEQYF. The CDR3 DNA reads as TGTGCCAGCAGCGTCCGGACTGGTTACTACGAGCAGTACTTC.

The chain employs TRBV30 and TRBJ2-7; D possibly corresponds to TRBD2 (5 bases). CDR1 and CDR2 (germline): GTSNPN, SVGIG (reference sequence). CDR3 length: 16 residues. V lost 0 bases and J 1 base, leaving 16 bases between the germline ends. CDR3: CAWSVLLGAPSYEQYF. The CDR3, as DNA: TGTGCCTGGAGTGTCCTTTTGGGAGCCCCGTCCTACGAGCAGTACTTC.

This clone came up once. CDR3 region: CASSIAGTSFPFEQYF. CDR3 sequence (DNA): TGTGCCAGTAGTATAGCTGGGACATCCTTCCCTTTCGAGCAGTACTTC. The chain is built from TRBV19 and TRBJ2-7; tentatively, D is TRBD1 (6 bases). V gave up 1 base and J gave up 6 bases, with 19 bases separating them. Germline loops: CDR1 LNHDA, CDR2 SQIVND (reference sequence). The CDR3 is 16 amino acids. Complete variable domain (other parts from reference TRBV19 and TRBJ2-7): DGGITQSPKYLFRKEGQNVTLSCEQNLNHDAMYWYRQDPGQGLRLIYYSQIVNDFQKGDIAEGYSVSREKKESFPLTVTSAQKNPTAFYLCASSIAGTSFPFEQYFGPGTRLTVT.

The chain couples TRBV5-1 to TRBJ1-1; D remains unclear. The CDR3 has 15 amino acids. Germline V CDR1 and CDR2: SGHRS, YFSETQ. V was shortened by 0 bases and J by 0 bases, with 9 bases between the two germline ends. The CDR3 reads CASSLVSVMNTEAFF. CDR3 DNA: TGCGCCAGCAGCTTGGTATCGGTTATGAACACTGAAGCTTTCTTT.

The chain uses TRBV9 and TRBJ2-3; TRBD2 is a possible D gene (5 bases). This CDR3 is 14 amino acids long. Trimming stripped 4 bases from V and 4 bases from J, with 13 bases between. CDR1 and CDR2 from the germline V gene are SGDLS and YYNGEE. This CDR3 reads CASSPFRGADTQYF. The CDR3 bases are TGTGCCAGCAGCCCCTTCCGGGGTGCAGATACGCAGTATTTT.

As concerns this clone: Different DNA sequences within this sample yield the same CDR3. V is TRBV30 and J is TRBJ2-7; D not resolved. This CDR3 region has 11 residues. The germline V gene has CDR1 GTSNPN and CDR2 SVGIG (reference sequence). Trimming removed 2 bases at V and 2 bases at J, with 4 bases between. CDR3 in amino acids: CAWSRAYEQYF. As DNA, the CDR3 is TGTGCCTGGAGTCGAGCCTACGAGCAGTACTTC.

CDR3 protein: CASRIRGQGDNQPQHF. CDR3 nucleotide sequence: TGTGCCAGTAGGATTCGAGGACAGGGGGACAATCAGCCCCAGCATTTT. The chain couples TRBV19 to TRBJ1-5, with TRBD1 matching 10 bases. The junction had 8 bases not matched to a gene; V was cut back by 6 bases and J by 3 bases. The CDR3 contains 16 residues. The germline gives CDR1 LNHDA, CDR2 SQIVND (reference sequence).

J is TRBJ1-2 and V is TRBV2; possibly TRBD1 for D (5 bases). V was pared by 6 bases and J by 4 bases, with 12 bases between. The CDR3 is made up of 13 amino acids. The V gene's germline CDR1 is SNHLY and CDR2 FYNNEI. The CDR3 DNA reads TGTGCCAGCAGACCGACAGCTGGCTATGGCTACACCTTC. Translation gives CASRPTAGYGYTF.

The chain is built from TRBV28 and TRBJ2-3; 7 nucleotides agree with TRBD2. Looked up from germline, CDR1 is MDHEN and CDR2 is SYDVKM. V was clipped by 6 bases and J by 0 bases; unmatched bases: 3. This CDR3 has 14 amino acids. CDR3 nucleotides: TGTGCCAGCAGACTTAGCGGGAGCACAGATACGCAGTATTTT. It translates to CASRLSGSTDTQYF.